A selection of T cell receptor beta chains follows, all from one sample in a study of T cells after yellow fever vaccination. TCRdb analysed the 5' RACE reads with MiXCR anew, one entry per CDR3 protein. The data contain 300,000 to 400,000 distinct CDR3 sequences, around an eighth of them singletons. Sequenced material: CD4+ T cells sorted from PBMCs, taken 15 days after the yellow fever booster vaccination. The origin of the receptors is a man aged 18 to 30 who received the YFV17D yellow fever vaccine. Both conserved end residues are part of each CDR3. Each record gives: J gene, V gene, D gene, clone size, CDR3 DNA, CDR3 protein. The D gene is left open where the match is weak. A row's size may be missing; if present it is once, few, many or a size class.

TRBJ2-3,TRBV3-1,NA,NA,TGTGCCAGCAGCCAAGGGTGGAGAGCGGGCCTTAGCACAGATACGCAGTATTTT,CASSQGWRAGLSTDTQYF
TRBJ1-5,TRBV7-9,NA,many,TGTGCCAGCAGCTTAGGGACGGTGAAGCATCAGCCCCAGCATTTT,CASSLGTVKHQPQHF
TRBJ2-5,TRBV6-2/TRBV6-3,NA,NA,TGTGCCAGCGGAGACAGGAACCAAGAGACCCAGTACTTC,CASGDRNQETQYF
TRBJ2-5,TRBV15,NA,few,TGTGCCACCAGCAGAGATAAGTCCTTCCCCCAAGAGACCCAGTACTTC,CATSRDKSFPQETQYF
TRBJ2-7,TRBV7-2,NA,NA,TGTGCCAGCAGCTGGGAAGGGGGGATCTCCTACGAGCAGTACTTC,CASSWEGGISYEQYF
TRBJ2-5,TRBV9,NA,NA,TGTGCCAGCAGCGTAGATAACAGGGGAGGCACCCAGTACTTC,CASSVDNRGGTQYF
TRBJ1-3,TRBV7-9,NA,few,TGTGCCAGCAGGCGACAGGTGGTAAAGGGAGGAAACACCATATATTTT,CASRRQVVKGGNTIYF
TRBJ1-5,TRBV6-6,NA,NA,TGTGCCAGCAGTTACTCGGGGGGCCGCCAGCCCCAGCATTTT,CASSYSGGRQPQHF
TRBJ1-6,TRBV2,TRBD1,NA,TGTGCCAGCAGTGAAGAGGGGACAGGGTCACCCCTCCACTTT,CASSEEGTGSPLHF
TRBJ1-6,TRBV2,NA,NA,TGTGCCAGCAGTGAAGTGGAACGGTCACCCCTCCACTTT,CASSEVERSPLHF
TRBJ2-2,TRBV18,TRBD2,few,TGTGCCAGCTCACGGACTAGCGAGAGCACCGGGGAGCTGTTTTTT,CASSRTSESTGELFF
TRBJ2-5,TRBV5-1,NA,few,TGCGCCAGCAGCTTTGTTTCAGGGCAAGAGACCCAGTACTTC,CASSFVSGQETQYF
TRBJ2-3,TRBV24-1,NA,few,TGTGCCACCAGTGATTTGGGTGCAGATACGCAGTATTTT,CATSDLGADTQYF